What follows describes a single T cell receptor beta chain. The method was immunoSEQ multiplex PCR; TCRdb's version includes in-frame clones alone and lacks a portion of them. The repertoire has around 70,000 clones, approximately 94% of them found once; the top ten carry 2.8%. This entry is derived from a study of control samples from healthy donors and cancer patients. This TCR derives from a woman in her twenties or thirties in good health. Sample: blood.

CDR3: CSGGQLSEQYF. The CDR3 DNA reads TGCAGCGGGGGCCAACTGAGCGAGCAGTACTTC. The genes are TRBV29-1 and TRBJ2-7; weak D call: TRBD1 (5 bases). The CDR3 is made up of 11 amino acids. The ends were cut back, 7 bases at V and 6 bases at J, with 13 bases in the middle. Per germline, CDR1 SQVTM and CDR2 ANQGSEA.